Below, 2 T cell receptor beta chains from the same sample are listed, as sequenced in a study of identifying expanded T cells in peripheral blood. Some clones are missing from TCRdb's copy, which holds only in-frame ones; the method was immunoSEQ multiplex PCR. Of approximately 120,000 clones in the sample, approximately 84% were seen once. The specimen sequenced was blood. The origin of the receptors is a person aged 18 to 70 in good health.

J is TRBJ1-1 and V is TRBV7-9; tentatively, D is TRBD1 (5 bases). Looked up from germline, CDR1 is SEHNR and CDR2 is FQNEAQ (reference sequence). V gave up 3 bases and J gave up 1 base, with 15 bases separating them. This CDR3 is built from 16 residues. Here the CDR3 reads CASSFSGARRNTEAFF. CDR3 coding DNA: TGTGCCAGCAGCTTTAGTGGGGCCCGAAGGAACACTGAAGCTTTCTTT.

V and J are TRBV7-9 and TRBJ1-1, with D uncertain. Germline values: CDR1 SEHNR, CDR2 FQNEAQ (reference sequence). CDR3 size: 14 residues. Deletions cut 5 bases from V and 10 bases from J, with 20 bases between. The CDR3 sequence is CASSPAGRGNIAFF. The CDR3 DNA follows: TGTGCCAGCAGCCCGGCGGGCCGCGGAAACATAGCTTTCTTT.